This T cell receptor beta chain is from a study of patients and donors after allogeneic stem cell transplantation. TCRdb re-derived calls from the RT-PCR reads in MiXCR, one entry per CDR3 protein. This table holds roughly 940,000 distinct CDR3 sequences, 18% found once. V was cut by 3 bases and J by 2 bases, with 8 bases left in between. This CDR3 is built from 14 residues. CDR1 is DFQATT and CDR2 is SNEGSKA in the germline V gene (reference sequence). Sequencing was done on a sample of blood, either unsorted or a sorted T cell fraction (not recorded which). The receptor comes from a human donor who was either an allogeneic HSCT recipient or a stem cell or donor lymphocyte infusion donor (not recorded which). It is not recorded whose cells these are; they may come from a transplant donor. The chain is built from TRBV20-1 and TRBJ1-6; D perhaps matches TRBD1 (6 bases). The CDR3 region has the DNA TGCAGTGCTAGGGGGGCCACCTATAATTCACCCCTCCACTTT. Protein product: CSARGATYNSPLHF.